This TCR beta chain emerged from a study of control samples from healthy donors and cancer patients. Per the germline V gene, CDR1 is SGHTA and CDR2 is FQGNSA. The V segment lost 0 bases and the J segment 4 bases; nucleotides outside the gene matches: 1. This CDR3 region has 14 residues. Libraries were prepared by immunoSEQ multiplex PCR; TCRdb keeps only in-frame clonotypes and omits some of them. The sample shows 150,000 to 200,000 clones, 91% of them seen only once. The material sequenced was blood. The sequence was collected from a woman aged 25 to 39 in good health. The gene calls are TRBV7-2 and TRBJ2-3, with 7 bases lining up with TRBD2. CDR3 loop: CASSLAGGADTQYF. The CDR3 nucleotides are TGTGCCAGCAGCTTAGCGGGAGGGGCAGATACGCAGTATTTT.